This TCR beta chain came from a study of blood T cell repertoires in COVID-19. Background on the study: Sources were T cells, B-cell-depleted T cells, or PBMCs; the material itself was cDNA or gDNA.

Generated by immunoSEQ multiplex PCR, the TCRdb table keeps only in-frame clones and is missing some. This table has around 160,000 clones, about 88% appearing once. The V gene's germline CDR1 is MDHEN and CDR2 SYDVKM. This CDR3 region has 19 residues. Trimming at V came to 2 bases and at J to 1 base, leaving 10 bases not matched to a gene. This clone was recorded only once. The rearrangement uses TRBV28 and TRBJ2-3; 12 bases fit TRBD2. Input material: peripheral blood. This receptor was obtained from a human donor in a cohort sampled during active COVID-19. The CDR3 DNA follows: TGTGCCAGCAGTTTACCCACTAGCGGGGGGCCCATTGGCACAGATACGCAGTATTTT. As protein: CASSLPTSGGPIGTDTQYF.